This T cell receptor (beta chain) was observed in a study of T cell repertoires in cytomegalovirus infection. Overall study context: Matching HLA type, along with CMV infection, was indicated by public TCR beta signatures.

TCRdb re-called the reads with MiXCR, one entry per CDR3 protein. The sample holds about 450,000 distinct CDR3 sequences, around 32% seen once. A word on this clonotype: Its antigen is currently unknown.

Points from the study as a whole: The ex vivo response was dominated by HLA-C-restricted CMV-specific TCR beta clonotypes. Cumulative public TCR beta family frequency identified carriers of CMV plus the relevant HLA.

The sequenced sample was PBMCs. This TCR was recovered from a human donor in good health (CMV status not recorded). Some clones in this sample may be carry-over from other donors' samples.

The CDR3 spells CSAQNSKGANTEAFF. CDR3 DNA: TGCAGTGCCCAAAATAGTAAGGGGGCGAACACTGAAGCTTTCTTT. The V gene is TRBV20-1, the J gene TRBJ1-1; 7 bases are a match to TRBD1. This CDR3 region has 15 residues. V lost 6 bases and J lost 1; bases outside the gene matches: 11. Germline V gene lookup returns CDR1 DFQATT and CDR2 SNEGSKA (reference sequence).